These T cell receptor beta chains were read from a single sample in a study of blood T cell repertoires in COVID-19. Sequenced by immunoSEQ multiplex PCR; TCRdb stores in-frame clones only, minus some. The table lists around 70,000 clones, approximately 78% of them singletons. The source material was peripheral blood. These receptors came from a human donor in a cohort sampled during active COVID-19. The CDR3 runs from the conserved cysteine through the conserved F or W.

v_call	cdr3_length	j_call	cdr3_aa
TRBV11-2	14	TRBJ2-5	CASSLGQLAETQYF
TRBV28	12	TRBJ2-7	CAAQASDYEQYF
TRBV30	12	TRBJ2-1	CAWSNRIGEQFF
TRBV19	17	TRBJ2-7	CASSIDLADSRPYEQYF
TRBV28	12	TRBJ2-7	CAATGSSYEQYF
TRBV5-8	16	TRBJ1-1	CASSLVVGQLNTEAFF
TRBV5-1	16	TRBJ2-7	CASSMRPTGTAYEQYF
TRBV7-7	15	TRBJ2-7	CASSLTGLASDEQYF
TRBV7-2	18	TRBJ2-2	CASSSRLTSGSYTGELFF
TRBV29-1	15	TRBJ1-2	CSVEGSLQGDSGYTF
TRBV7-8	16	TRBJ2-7	CASSLVAGQGSYEQYF
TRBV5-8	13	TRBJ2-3	CASSLERVVAQYF
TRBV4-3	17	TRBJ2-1	CASSHRLAEGGYNEQFF
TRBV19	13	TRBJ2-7	CASTSGPGNEQYF
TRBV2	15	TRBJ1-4	CASRVGARLNEKLFF
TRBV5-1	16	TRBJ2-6	CASSFLQGAGANVLTF
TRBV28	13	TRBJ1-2	CASSSTGNYGYTF
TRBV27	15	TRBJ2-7	CASSFTTNTFYEQYF
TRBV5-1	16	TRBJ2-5	CASSLFLAGGGETQYF
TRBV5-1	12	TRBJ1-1	CASSAGDTEAFF
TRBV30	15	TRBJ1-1	CAWSAHRSGGTEAFF
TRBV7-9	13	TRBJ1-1	CASSSTGVTEAFF
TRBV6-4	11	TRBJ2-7	CASTPQGRADF
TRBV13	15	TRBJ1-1	CASSLLGGQGTEAFF
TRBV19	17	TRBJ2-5	CASSPTRQSGEKETQYF
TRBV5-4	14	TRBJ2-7	CASSLGLGFSEQYF
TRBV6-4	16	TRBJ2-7	CASSRTKTGSVDEQYF
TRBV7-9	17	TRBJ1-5	CAGPGGQKKPNTQPQHF
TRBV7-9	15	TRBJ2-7	CASSKPGLAGVEQYF
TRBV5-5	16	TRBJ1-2	CASSPSEGAFNYGYTF
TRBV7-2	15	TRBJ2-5	CASSAVAGDSETQYF
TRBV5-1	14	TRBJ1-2	CASSLKGGLDGYTF
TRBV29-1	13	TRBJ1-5	CSVGREPNQPQHF
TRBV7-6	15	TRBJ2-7	CASSSLATNSYEQYF
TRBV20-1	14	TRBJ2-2	CSASPGLYTGELFF
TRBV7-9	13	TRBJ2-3	CASSVDSTDTQYF
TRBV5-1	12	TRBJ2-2	CASSSGQGELFF